Listed below are T cell receptor beta chains from one sample, sequenced in a study of T cells in Graves' hyperthyroidism and ophthalmopathy. TCRdb itself ran the multiplex PCR reads through MiXCR, one entry per CDR3 protein. Of 340,000 or so distinct CDR3 sequences listed, 21% are singletons. Material for sequencing was blood. These receptors all stem from a woman aged 45-59 years with Graves' hyperthyroidism. Each CDR3 is given with its conserved first and last residue. A D gene is named only where the DNA matches it firmly. Clone size is stated in some rows and not others, as once, few, many or a class when expanded.

D | J | V | size | CDR3 | DNA
NA | TRBJ2-2 | TRBV12-5 | NA | CASGLALNTGELFF | TGTGCTAGTGGTTTGGCCCTAAACACCGGGGAGCTGTTTTTT
NA | TRBJ2-1 | TRBV12-3/TRBV12-4 | few | CASSFGQGAFSGFF | NA
NA | TRBJ2-3 | TRBV5-1 | many | CASSLDRYFTDTQYF | TGCGCCAGCAGCTTGGACAGGTACTTCACAGATACGCAGTATTTT
NA | TRBJ2-5 | TRBV29-1 | once | CSVVWGKETQYF | TGCAGCGTTGTTTGGGGCAAAGAGACCCAGTACTTC
TRBD2 | TRBJ2-7 | TRBV10-3 | many | CAISGLAESYEQYF | TGTGCCATCAGTGGACTAGCGGAGTCCTACGAGCAGTACTTC
TRBD1 | TRBJ1-1 | TRBV5-4 | NA | CASSRQGTAMNTEAFF | TGTGCCAGCAGCCGCCAAGGGACAGCCATGAACACTGAAGCTTTCTTT
NA | TRBJ2-7 | TRBV20-1 | NA | CSATLANYEQYF | TGCAGTGCTACCCTCGCTAACTACGAGCAGTACTTC
NA | TRBJ2-2 | TRBV7-3 | NA | CASSLLTGFGELFF | TGTGCCAGCAGCTTATTGACCGGGTTCGGGGAGCTGTTTTTT
NA | TRBJ2-2 | TRBV9 | many | CASSVENTGELFF | TGTGCCAGCAGCGTAGAGAACACCGGGGAGCTGTTTTTT
TRBD1 | TRBJ2-3 | TRBV28 | many | CASSLQGARDTQYF | TGTGCCAGCAGTTTACAGGGGGCGCGGGATACGCAGTATTTT
TRBD1 | TRBJ2-5 | TRBV7-2 | many | CASSLGTGFPETQYF | TGTGCCAGCAGCCTCGGGACAGGGTTCCCAGAGACCCAGTACTTC
NA | TRBJ1-1 | TRBV11-3 | NA | CASSLRGWSTEAFF | TGTGCCAGCAGCTTGCGGGGATGGAGCACTGAAGCTTTCTTT
NA | TRBJ1-6 | TRBV7-7 | once | CASSRELLDNSPLHF | TGTGCTAGCAGCCGGGAATTGTTAGATAATTCACCCCTCCACTTT
NA | TRBJ2-7 | TRBV18 | NA | CASSPLGVSPSEQYF | TGTGCCAGCTCACCACTGGGTGTTTCTCCCTCCGAGCAGTACTTC
TRBD1 | TRBJ2-2 | TRBV20-1 | NA | CSARRPGTGGGELFF | TGCAGTGCTAGACGACCCGGGACAGGGGGCGGGGAGCTGTTTTTT
TRBD2 | TRBJ2-1 | TRBV19 | NA | CASSGSGTSGKGEQFF | TGTGCCAGTAGCGGGTCGGGGACTAGCGGGAAGGGTGAGCAGTTCTTC
NA | TRBJ1-2 | TRBV20-1 | NA | CSASQDGYTF | TGCAGTGCTAGTCAAGATGGCTACACCTTC
NA | TRBJ2-7 | TRBV20-1 | few | CSARDEGGGSYEQYF | TGCAGTGCTAGAGATGAGGGGGGGGGCTCCTACGAGCAGTACTTC
TRBD1 | TRBJ2-3 | TRBV11-2 | many | CASRTTGGRTDTQYF | TGTGCCAGCAGAACGACAGGGGGCCGTACAGATACGCAGTATTTT
NA | TRBJ2-7 | TRBV7-9 | NA | CASSSVSGEQYF | TGTGCCAGCAGCTCGGTATCGGGCGAGCAGTACTTC
NA | TRBJ2-1 | TRBV7-8 | many | CASSSFRGVIYNEQFF | TGTGCCAGCAGCTCCTTTCGCGGGGTTATCTACAATGAGCAGTTCTTC
NA | TRBJ2-7 | TRBV5-1 | many | CASSLVPGLYYEQYF | TGCGCCAGCAGCTTGGTTCCAGGACTTTACTACGAGCAGTACTTC
NA | TRBJ2-3 | TRBV6-1 | NA | CASSDLGSDTQYF | TGTGCCAGCAGTGACCTGGGTTCGGATACGCAGTATTTT
NA | TRBJ1-1 | TRBV2 | NA | CASTLFAGGVSSEAFF | TGTGCCAGCACCCTTTTTGCAGGCGGGGTAAGCTCTGAAGCTTTCTTT
NA | TRBJ2-7 | TRBV7-2 | NA | CASSLPGRSYEQYF | TGTGCCAGCAGTCTCCCGGGTCGCTCCTACGAGCAGTACTTC
NA | TRBJ1-2 | TRBV20-1 | NA | CSARAAGRGGYTF | TGCAGTGCTAGAGCAGCAGGGCGGGGTGGCTACACCTTC
NA | TRBJ2-7 | TRBV6-1 | many | CASTTNLNGGEQYF | TGTGCCAGCACCACCAACCTAAACGGGGGCGAGCAGTACTTC
NA | TRBJ2-2 | TRBV5-1 | many | CASGADDTRAGELFF | TGCGCCAGCGGGGCGGACGACACGAGGGCCGGGGAGCTGTTTTTT
NA | TRBJ2-3 | TRBV2 | many | CASSQTGPPADTQYF | TGTGCCAGCAGTCAGACTGGACCACCAGCAGATACGCAGTATTTT
NA | TRBJ1-1 | TRBV11-1 | many | CASLRQGLDTEAFF | TGTGCCAGCTTGAGGCAGGGGCTCGACACTGAAGCTTTCTTT
NA | TRBJ2-3 | TRBV4-2 | few | CASSQDPSSTDTQYF | TGTGCCAGCAGCCAAGATCCCAGTAGCACAGATACGCAGTATTTT
NA | TRBJ2-7 | TRBV20-1 | few | CSARAPMGVNPYEQYF | TGCAGTGCTAGAGCCCCCATGGGGGTAAACCCCTACGAGCAGTACTTC
TRBD1 | TRBJ2-4 | TRBV5-5 | NA | CASSMMDRGHIQYF | TGTGCCAGCAGCATGATGGACAGGGGGCACATTCAGTACTTC
TRBD1 | TRBJ2-2 | TRBV24-1 | NA | CATSDPGQGGGELFF | TGTGCCACCAGTGATCCGGGACAGGGAGGAGGGGAGCTGTTTTTT
TRBD2 | TRBJ2-1 | TRBV19 | many | CASSIGLAGELRVEQFF | TGTGCCAGTAGTATAGGTCTAGCGGGAGAGCTTCGGGTTGAGCAGTTCTTC
NA | TRBJ1-1 | TRBV20-1 | many | CSARPLGITEAFF | TGCAGTGCTAGACCCTTGGGAATCACTGAAGCTTTCTTT
NA | TRBJ2-2 | TRBV6-1 | many | CASRAPGQRDTGELFF | TGTGCCAGCAGGGCTCCGGGACAGCGGGACACCGGGGAGCTGTTTTTT
TRBD2 | TRBJ2-1 | TRBV20-1 | few | CSARPGLAGGWYNEQLF | TGCAGTGCTAGACCGGGACTAGCGGGGGGTTGGTACAATGAGCAGCTCTTC
NA | TRBJ1-5 | TRBV3-1 | many | CASSRGGGRSQPQHF | TGTGCCAGCAGCCGTGGGGGAGGAAGGAGTCAGCCCCAGCATTTT
TRBD1 | TRBJ1-4 | TRBV6-1 | NA | CASKGQSFNEKLFF | TGTGCCAGCAAGGGACAGTCCTTTAATGAAAAACTGTTTTTT
NA | TRBJ1-2 | TRBV28 | NA | CASRAPRHYGYTF | TGTGCCAGCAGGGCCCCCCGCCACTATGGCTACACCTTC
TRBD1 | TRBJ2-1 | TRBV9 | many | CASSAQGNNNNEQFF | TGTGCCAGCAGCGCACAGGGGAACAACAACAATGAGCAGTTCTTC
TRBD2 | TRBJ2-1 | TRBV11-2 | few | CASSLKSRSGTRSEQFF | TGTGCCAGCAGCTTAAAGAGTCGAAGCGGGACTCGGTCTGAGCAGTTCTTC
TRBD2 | TRBJ2-3 | TRBV20-1 | NA | CSANGLAGTSTDTQYF | TGCAGTGCCAATGGACTAGCGGGGACTAGCACAGATACGCAGTATTTT